The T cell receptor (beta chain) under discussion was sequenced for a study of blood T cell repertoires in COVID-19. Study in general: Acute and convalescent COVID-19 specimens originated in the United States, Italy and Spain. From T cells, B-cell-depleted T cells, or PBMCs came the material, which was cDNA or gDNA.

The CDR3 length is 16 residues. Trimming took off 4 bases at V and 10 bases at J, with 22 bases between the two ends. Germline-derived CDR1 and CDR2 are LGHDT and YNNKEL (reference sequence). This clone was observed a handful of times. How the authors handled the data: How many nucleated cells were present was estimated from reference gene primer amplification. Assay: immunoSEQ multiplex PCR; the TCRdb copy retains only in-frame clones and omits some. V and J calls and clone size follow that table, whereas D and trimming were derived from the DNA. Of 150,000 to 200,000 clones in the sample, roughly nine tenths were seen once.

The clonotype was recovered from a man aged 65 to 85 with acute or convalescent COVID-19. The chain carries TRBV3-1 (or the pseudogene TRBV3-2) and TRBJ1-4; a weak D match, TRBD1 (5 bases). The sequencing sample was made of peripheral blood. The DNA for the CDR3 is TGTGCCAGCAGCCGATGGGAAGGCCAGGGAGGTGGAAAACTGTTTTTT. Translation gives CASSRWEGQGGGKLFF.